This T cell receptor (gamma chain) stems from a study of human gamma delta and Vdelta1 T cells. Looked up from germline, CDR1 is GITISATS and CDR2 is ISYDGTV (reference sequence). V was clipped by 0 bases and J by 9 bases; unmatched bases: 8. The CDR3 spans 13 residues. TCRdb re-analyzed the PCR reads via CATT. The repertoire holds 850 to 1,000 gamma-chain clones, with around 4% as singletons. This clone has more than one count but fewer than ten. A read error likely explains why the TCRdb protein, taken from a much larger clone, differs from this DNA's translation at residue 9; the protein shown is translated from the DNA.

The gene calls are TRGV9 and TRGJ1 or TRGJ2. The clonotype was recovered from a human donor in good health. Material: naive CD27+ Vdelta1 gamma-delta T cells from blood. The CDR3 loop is CALWEVLIFKKLF. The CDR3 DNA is TGTGCCTTGTGGGAGGTGTTAATATTTAAGAAACTCTTT.